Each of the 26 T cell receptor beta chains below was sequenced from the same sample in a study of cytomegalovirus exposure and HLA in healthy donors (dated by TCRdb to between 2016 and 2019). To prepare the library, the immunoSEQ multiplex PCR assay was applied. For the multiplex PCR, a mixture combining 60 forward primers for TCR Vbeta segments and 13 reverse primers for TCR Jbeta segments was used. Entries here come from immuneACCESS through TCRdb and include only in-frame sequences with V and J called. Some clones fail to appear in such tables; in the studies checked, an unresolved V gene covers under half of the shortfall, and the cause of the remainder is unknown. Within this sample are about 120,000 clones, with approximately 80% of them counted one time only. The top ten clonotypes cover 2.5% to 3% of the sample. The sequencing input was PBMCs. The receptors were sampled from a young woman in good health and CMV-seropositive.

In DNA, the CDR3 is TGTGCCAGCAGCTCGGGACTAGCGGGGTTCAATGAGCAGTTCTTC. Translating gives CASSSGLAGFNEQFF. The chain has TRBV7-6 and TRBJ2-1, with 13 bases fitting TRBD2. This CDR3 contains 15 residues. J was trimmed by 6 bases and V by 4 bases; bases with no gene match: 3. CDR1 is SGHVS, CDR2 FNYEAQ, per germline.

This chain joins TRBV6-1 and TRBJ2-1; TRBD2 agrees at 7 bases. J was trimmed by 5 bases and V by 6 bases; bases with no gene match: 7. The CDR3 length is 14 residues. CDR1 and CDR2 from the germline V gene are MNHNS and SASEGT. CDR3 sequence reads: CASSWRESDNEQFF. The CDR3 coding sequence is TGTGCCAGCAGCTGGCGGGAGTCGGACAATGAGCAGTTCTTC.

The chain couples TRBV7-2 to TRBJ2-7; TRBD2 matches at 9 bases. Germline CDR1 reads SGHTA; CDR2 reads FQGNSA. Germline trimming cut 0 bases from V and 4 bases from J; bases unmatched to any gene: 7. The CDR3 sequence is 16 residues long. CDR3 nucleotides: TGTGCCAGCAGCTTAGCCCATAGCGGGAGTGGGTACGAGCAGTACTTC. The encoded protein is CASSLAHSGSGYEQYF.

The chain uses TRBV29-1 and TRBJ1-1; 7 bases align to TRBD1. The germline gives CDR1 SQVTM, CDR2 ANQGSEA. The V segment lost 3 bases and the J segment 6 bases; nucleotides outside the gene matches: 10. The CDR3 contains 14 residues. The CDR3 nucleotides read TGCAGCGTTGATAAGACAGGGATGGCCCCTGAAGCTTTCTTT. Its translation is CSVDKTGMAPEAFF.

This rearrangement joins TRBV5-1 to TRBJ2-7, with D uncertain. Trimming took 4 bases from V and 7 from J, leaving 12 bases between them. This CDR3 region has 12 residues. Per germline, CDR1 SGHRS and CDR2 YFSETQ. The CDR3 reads CASSLISDEQYF. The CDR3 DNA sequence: TGCGCCAGCAGCCTAATAAGCGATGAGCAGTACTTC.

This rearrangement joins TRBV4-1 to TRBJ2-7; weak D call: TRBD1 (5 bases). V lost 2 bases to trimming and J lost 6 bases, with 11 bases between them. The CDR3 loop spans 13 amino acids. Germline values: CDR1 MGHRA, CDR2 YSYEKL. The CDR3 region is CASSQRQWGEQYF. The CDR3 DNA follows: TGCGCCAGCAGCCAACGACAGTGGGGCGAGCAGTACTTC.

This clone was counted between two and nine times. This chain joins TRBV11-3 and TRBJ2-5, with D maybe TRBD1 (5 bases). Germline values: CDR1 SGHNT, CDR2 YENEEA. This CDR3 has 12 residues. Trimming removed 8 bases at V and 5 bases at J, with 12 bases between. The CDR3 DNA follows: TGTGCCAGCTCCCCCTCAGGGGAGACCCAGTACTTC. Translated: CASSPSGETQYF.

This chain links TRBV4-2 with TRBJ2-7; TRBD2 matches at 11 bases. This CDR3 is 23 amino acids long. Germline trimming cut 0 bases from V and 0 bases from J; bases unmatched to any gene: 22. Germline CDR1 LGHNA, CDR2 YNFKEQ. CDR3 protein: CASSQDIMISEGLAEIFSYEQYF. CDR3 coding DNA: TGTGCCAGCAGCCAAGATATAATGATATCGGAGGGACTAGCGGAAATTTTCTCCTACGAGCAGTACTTC.

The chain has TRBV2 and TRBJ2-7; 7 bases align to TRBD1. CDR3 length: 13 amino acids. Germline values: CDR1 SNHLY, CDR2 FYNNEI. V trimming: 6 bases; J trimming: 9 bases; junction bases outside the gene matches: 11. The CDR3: CASSPGLDRPQYF. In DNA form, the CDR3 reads TGTGCCAGCAGCCCGGGCCTGGACAGGCCGCAGTACTTC.

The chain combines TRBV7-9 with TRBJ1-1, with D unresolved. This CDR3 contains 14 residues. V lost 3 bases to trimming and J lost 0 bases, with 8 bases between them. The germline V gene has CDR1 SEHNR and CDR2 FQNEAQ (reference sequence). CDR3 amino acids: CASSLARVNTEAFF. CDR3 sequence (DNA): TGTGCCAGCAGCTTGGCGAGGGTGAACACTGAAGCTTTCTTT.

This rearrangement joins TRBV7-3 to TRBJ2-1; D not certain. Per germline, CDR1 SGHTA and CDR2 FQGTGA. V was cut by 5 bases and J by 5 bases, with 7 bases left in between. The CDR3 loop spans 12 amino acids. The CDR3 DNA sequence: TGTGCCAGCAGCCCAGATAACAATGAGCAGTTCTTC. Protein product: CASSPDNNEQFF.

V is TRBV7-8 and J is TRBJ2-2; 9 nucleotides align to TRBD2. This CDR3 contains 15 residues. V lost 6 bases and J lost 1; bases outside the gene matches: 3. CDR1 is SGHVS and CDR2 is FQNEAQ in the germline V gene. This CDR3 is CASRQTSGNTGELFF. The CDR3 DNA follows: TGTGCCAGCAGACAGACTAGCGGGAACACCGGGGAGCTGTTTTTT.

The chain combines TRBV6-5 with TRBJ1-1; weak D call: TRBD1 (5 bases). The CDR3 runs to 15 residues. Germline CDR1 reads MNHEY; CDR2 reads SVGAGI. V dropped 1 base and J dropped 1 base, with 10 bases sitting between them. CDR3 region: CASSYLVRANTEAFF. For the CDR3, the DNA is TGTGCCAGCAGTTACTTGGTCAGGGCGAACACTGAAGCTTTCTTT.

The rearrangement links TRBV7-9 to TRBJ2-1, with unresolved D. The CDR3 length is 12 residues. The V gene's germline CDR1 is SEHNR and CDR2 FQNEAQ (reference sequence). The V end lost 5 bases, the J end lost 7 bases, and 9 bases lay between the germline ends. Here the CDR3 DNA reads TGTGCCAGCAGCCGCGGCCTAAATGAGCAGTTCTTC. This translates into CASSRGLNEQFF.

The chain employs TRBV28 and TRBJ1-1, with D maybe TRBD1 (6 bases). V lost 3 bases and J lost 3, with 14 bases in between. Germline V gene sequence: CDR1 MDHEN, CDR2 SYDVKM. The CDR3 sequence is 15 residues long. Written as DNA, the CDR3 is TGTGCCAGCAGTTTTTATGGGGGCGATCACACTGAAGCTTTCTTT. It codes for CASSFYGGDHTEAFF.

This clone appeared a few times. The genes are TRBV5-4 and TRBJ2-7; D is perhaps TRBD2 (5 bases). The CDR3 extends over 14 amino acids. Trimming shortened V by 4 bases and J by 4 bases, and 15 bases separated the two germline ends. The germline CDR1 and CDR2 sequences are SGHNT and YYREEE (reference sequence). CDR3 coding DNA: TGTGCCAGCAGCGGTGACGGACTCCGGTACGAGCAGTACTTC. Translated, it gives CASSGDGLRYEQYF.

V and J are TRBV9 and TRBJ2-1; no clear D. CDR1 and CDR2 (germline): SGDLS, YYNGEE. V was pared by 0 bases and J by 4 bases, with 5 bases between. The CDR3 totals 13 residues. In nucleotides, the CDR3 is TGTGCCAGCAGCGTAGCCCGGTACAATGAGCAGTTCTTC. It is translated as CASSVARYNEQFF.

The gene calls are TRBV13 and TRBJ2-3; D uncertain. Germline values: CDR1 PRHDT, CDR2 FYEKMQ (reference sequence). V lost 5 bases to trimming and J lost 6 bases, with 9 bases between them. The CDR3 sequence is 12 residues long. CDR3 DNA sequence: TGTGCCAGCAGCCCGTTTCAGGATACGCAGTATTTT. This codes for CASSPFQDTQYF.

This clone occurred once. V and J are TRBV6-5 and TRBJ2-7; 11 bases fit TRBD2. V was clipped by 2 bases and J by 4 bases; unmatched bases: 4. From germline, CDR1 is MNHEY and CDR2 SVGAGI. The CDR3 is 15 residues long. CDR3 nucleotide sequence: TGTGCCAGCAGTTACCTAGCGGGAGGAATGTACGAGCAGTACTTC. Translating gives CASSYLAGGMYEQYF.

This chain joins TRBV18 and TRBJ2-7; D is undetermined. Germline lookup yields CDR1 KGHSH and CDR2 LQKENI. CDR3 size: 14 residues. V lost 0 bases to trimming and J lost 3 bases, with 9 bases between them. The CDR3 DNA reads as TGTGCCAGCTCACCACCGCTGGTAGACTACGAGCAGTACTTC. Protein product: CASSPPLVDYEQYF.

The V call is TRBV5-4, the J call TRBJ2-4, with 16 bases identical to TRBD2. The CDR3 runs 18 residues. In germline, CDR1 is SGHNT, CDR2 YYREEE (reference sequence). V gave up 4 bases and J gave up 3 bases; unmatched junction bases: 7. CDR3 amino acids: CASSPGLAGGPNKNIQYF. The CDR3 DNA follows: TGTGCCAGCAGCCCGGGACTAGCGGGAGGGCCGAACAAAAACATTCAGTACTTC.

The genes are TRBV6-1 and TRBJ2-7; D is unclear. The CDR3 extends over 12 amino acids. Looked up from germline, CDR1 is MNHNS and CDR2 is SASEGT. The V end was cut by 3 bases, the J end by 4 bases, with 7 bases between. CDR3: CASSEREYEQYF. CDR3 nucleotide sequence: TGTGCCAGCAGTGAGAGAGAGTACGAGCAGTACTTC.

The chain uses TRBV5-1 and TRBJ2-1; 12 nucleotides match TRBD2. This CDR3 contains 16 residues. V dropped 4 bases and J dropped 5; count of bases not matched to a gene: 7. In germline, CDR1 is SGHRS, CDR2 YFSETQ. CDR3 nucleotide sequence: TGCGCCAGCAGCCCACGACTAGCGGGAGCGAACAATGAGCAGTTCTTC. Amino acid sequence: CASSPRLAGANNEQFF.

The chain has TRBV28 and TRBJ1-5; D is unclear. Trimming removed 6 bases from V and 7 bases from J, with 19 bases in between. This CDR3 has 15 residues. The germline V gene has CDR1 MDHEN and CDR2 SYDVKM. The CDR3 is CASSPRRLRRQPQHF. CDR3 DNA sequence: TGTGCCAGCAGCCCCCGAAGACTGCGACGGCAGCCCCAGCATTTT.

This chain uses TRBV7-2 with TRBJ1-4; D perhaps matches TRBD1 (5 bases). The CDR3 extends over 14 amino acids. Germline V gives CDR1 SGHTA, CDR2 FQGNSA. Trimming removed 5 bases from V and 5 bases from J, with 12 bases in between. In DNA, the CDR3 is TGTGCCAGCAGCCCGGGACTGAACAATGAAAAACTGTTTTTT. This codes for CASSPGLNNEKLFF.

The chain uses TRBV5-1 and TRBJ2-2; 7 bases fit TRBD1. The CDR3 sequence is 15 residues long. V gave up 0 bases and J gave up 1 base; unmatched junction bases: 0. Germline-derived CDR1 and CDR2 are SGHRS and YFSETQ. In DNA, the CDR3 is TGCGCCAGCAGCTTGGGGACAGGGAACACCGGGGAGCTGTTTTTT. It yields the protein CASSLGTGNTGELFF.